The 32 T cell receptor beta chains in this list originate from one sample, sequenced in a study of cytomegalovirus exposure and HLA in healthy donors. PCR involved 60 Vbeta and 13 Jbeta primers. TCRdb's table, derived via immunoSEQ multiplex PCR, lists solely in-frame clones and lacks some. The sample shows around 130,000 clones, approximately 84% of them seen only once. The sequenced sample was PBMCs. These receptors came from a boy aged 2-15 years in good health and CMV-seronegative.

The V and J genes are TRBV29-1 and TRBJ2-1; tentatively, D is TRBD2 (7 bases). This CDR3 is 13 amino acids long. Trimming removed 4 bases at V and 8 bases at J, with 15 bases between. CDR1 is SQVTM, CDR2 ANQGSEA, per germline. The CDR3 protein is CSVGRGGTDEQFF. The CDR3 DNA follows: TGCAGCGTTGGGAGGGGGGGTACAGATGAGCAGTTCTTC.

The V call is TRBV6-1, the J call TRBJ2-7; 7 bases match TRBD1. The V segment lost 7 bases and the J segment 4 bases; nucleotides outside the gene matches: 7. The CDR3 is made up of 13 amino acids. Germline CDR1 reads MNHNS; CDR2 reads SASEGT. CDR3 sequence reads: CASTQQGWYEQYV. The CDR3 nucleotides read TGTGCCAGCACCCAACAGGGGTGGTACGAGCAGTACGTC.

This sequence joins TRBV6-5 and TRBJ2-1, with 11 bases that match TRBD2. Germline V gene lookup returns CDR1 MNHEY and CDR2 SVGAGI. The ends lost 7 bases at V and 10 bases at J; junction bases unmatched: 12. The CDR3 totals 15 residues. The CDR3 sequence is CASTALAGVKREQFF. The CDR3 nucleotides are TGTGCCAGCACCGCACTAGCGGGAGTCAAAAGGGAGCAGTTCTTC.

This sequence joins TRBV11-2 and TRBJ2-1, with D possibly matching TRBD2 (5 bases). This CDR3 region has 15 residues. The germline V and J ends were trimmed by 5 bases and 9 bases, with 20 bases remaining between them. Per the germline V gene, CDR1 is SGHAT and CDR2 is FQNNGV. The CDR3: CASSPTGPRAAEQFF. The CDR3 DNA is TGTGCCAGCAGCCCGACGGGCCCGCGAGCGGCTGAGCAGTTCTTC. Drawing the rest from reference TRBV11-2 and TRBJ2-1, the complete variable domain is EAGVAQSPRYKIIEKRQSVAFWCNPISGHATLYWYQQILGQGPKLLIQFQNNGVVDDSQLPKDRFSAERLKGVDSTLKIQPAKLEDSAVYLCASSPTGPRAAEQFFGPGTRLTVL.

This sequence joins TRBV10-1 and TRBJ2-7, with D maybe TRBD1 (6 bases). The CDR3 covers 19 residues. The V and J ends lost 0 bases and 3 bases respectively, with 24 bases between them. The V gene's germline CDR1 is WNHNN and CDR2 SYGVQD (reference sequence). CDR3: CASSESRMDRNVGFYEQYF. The CDR3 DNA reads TGCGCCAGCAGTGAGTCCAGGATGGACAGAAATGTGGGATTCTACGAGCAGTACTTC.

The V gene is TRBV7-9, the J gene TRBJ2-5; TRBD1 aligns across 7 bases. The CDR3 sequence is 15 residues long. Germline assignment: CDR1 SEHNR and CDR2 FQNEAQ (reference sequence). V dropped 1 base and J dropped 1; count of bases not matched to a gene: 3. CDR3 amino acids: CASSLVGQVQETQYF. DNA for the CDR3: TGTGCCAGCAGCTTAGTAGGACAGGTCCAAGAGACCCAGTACTTC.

The V and J genes are TRBV25-1 and TRBJ1-1; 7 bases agree with TRBD1. The CDR3 has 13 amino acids. CDR1 MGHDK and CDR2 SYGVNS come from the germline V gene. V shed 5 bases and J 1 base; nucleotides not matched to a gene: 1. The CDR3 spells CASSNRGNTEAFF. The CDR3 DNA sequence: TGTGCCAGCAGTAACAGGGGGAACACTGAAGCTTTCTTT.

V gene TRBV30 combines with J gene TRBJ1-4; D remains ambiguous. There are 17 residues in the CDR3. CDR1 GTSNPN and CDR2 SVGIG come from the germline V gene (reference sequence). The V end was cut by 5 bases, the J end by 1 base, with 20 bases between. The CDR3 protein is CAWRLAPERGTNEKLFF. The CDR3 coding sequence is TGTGCCTGGCGCCTGGCTCCAGAACGGGGAACTAATGAAAAACTGTTTTTT.

This chain connects TRBV7-9 to TRBJ2-1; D is perhaps TRBD2 (5 bases). CDR3 length: 17 amino acids. CDR1 SEHNR and CDR2 FQNEAQ come from the germline V gene (reference sequence). Trimming shortened V by 3 bases and J by 1 base, and 16 bases separated the two germline ends. The CDR3: CASSFSLGDASYNEQFF. CDR3 DNA: TGTGCCAGCAGCTTTAGTCTCGGGGATGCTTCCTACAATGAGCAGTTCTTC.

V and J are TRBV5-1 and TRBJ1-2; TRBD1 aligns across 8 bases. This CDR3 has 13 amino acids. The V gene's germline CDR1 is SGHRS and CDR2 YFSETQ. The J segment lost 7 bases and the V segment lost 0 bases, leaving 2 bases of the junction unmatched. The CDR3 nucleotides read TGCGCCAGCAGCTTGGCGGGACAGGTTGGCTACACCTTC. Translating gives CASSLAGQVGYTF.

This sequence joins TRBV2 and TRBJ2-1, with D possibly being TRBD2 (6 bases). Between the trimmed V and J ends, which lost 2 bases and 0 bases, there was a span of 8 bases. Germline lookup yields CDR1 SNHLY and CDR2 FYNNEI. The CDR3 has 15 residues. The chain's CDR3 is CASSEMGGSYNEQFF. CDR3 sequence (DNA): TGTGCCAGCAGTGAAATGGGGGGCTCCTACAATGAGCAGTTCTTC.

V is TRBV27 and J is TRBJ1-1; TRBD1 agrees at 8 bases. This CDR3 is 14 amino acids long. The V gene end was trimmed by 5 bases and the J gene end by 4 bases; junction bases not matched to a gene: 6. Germline V gene lookup returns CDR1 MNHEY and CDR2 SMNVEV (reference sequence). CDR3 DNA sequence: TGTGCCAGCAGTCTAACCACAGGGGGCACTGAAGCTTTCTTT. Its translation: CASSLTTGGTEAFF.

CDR3 bases: TGCGCCAGCAGCCCCGGGGCAGGGGGAGACGAGCAGTACTTC. Protein: CASSPGAGGDEQYF. The V and J genes are TRBV5-1 and TRBJ2-7, with 7 positions matching TRBD1. Trimming cost V 4 bases and J 5 bases; bases outside gene matches: 9. Germline V gene lookup returns CDR1 SGHRS and CDR2 YFSETQ. The CDR3 contains 14 residues.

The V call is TRBV5-1, the J call TRBJ1-1; 7 bases agree with TRBD1. With 7 bases clipped from V and 0 bases from J, the junction kept 9 bases outside the gene matches. Germline V CDR1 and CDR2: SGHRS, YFSETQ. This CDR3 comprises 15 residues. The DNA for the CDR3 is TGCGCCAGCTCGGGACAGCCCGGTTTGAACACTGAAGCTTTCTTT. Amino acid sequence: CASSGQPGLNTEAFF.

V is TRBV7-8 and J is TRBJ1-1; 7 bases align to TRBD1. Germline lookup yields CDR1 SGHVS and CDR2 FQNEAQ. Trimming removed 5 bases from V and 2 bases from J; junction bases left unmatched: 5. The CDR3 consists of 14 residues. The CDR3 loop reads CASSPGTANTEAFF. In DNA, the CDR3 is TGTGCCAGCAGCCCCGGGACAGCTAACACTGAAGCTTTCTTT.

A few counts support this clone. This chain joins TRBV5-5 and TRBJ1-1; no clear D. This CDR3 has 15 amino acids. In germline, CDR1 is SGHKS, CDR2 YYEKEE (reference sequence). Trimming pared 4 bases from V and 3 bases from J, leaving 16 bases between. The CDR3 coding sequence is TGTGCCAGCAGCCCAGAGGGTCCCACTTACACTGAAGCTTTCTTT. This translates into CASSPEGPTYTEAFF. The full variable domain, with the rest looked up from reference TRBV5-5 and TRBJ1-1, is DAGVTQSPTHLIKTRGQQVTLRCSPISGHKSVSWYQQVLGQGPQFIFQYYEKEERGRGNFPDRFSARQFPNYSSELNVNALLLGDSALYLCASSPEGPTYTEAFFGQGTRLTVV.

This clone was detected once. The chain uses TRBV19 and TRBJ1-5; tentative D call: TRBD1 (5 bases). This CDR3 contains 16 residues. Germline V gene lookup returns CDR1 LNHDA and CDR2 SQIVND (reference sequence). The ends were cut back, 0 bases at V and 3 bases at J, with 12 bases in the middle. The chain's CDR3 is CASSIEGAGPNQPQHF. The CDR3 DNA follows: TGTGCCAGTAGTATAGAAGGGGCAGGGCCCAATCAGCCCCAGCATTTT.

The chain has TRBV2 and TRBJ2-7; 8 bases line up with TRBD2. Germline lookup yields CDR1 SNHLY and CDR2 FYNNEI. V lost 5 bases, J lost 2 bases, and 8 bases stayed unmatched. The CDR3 is made up of 15 amino acids. The CDR3 reads CASSPRLAYPYEQYF. CDR3 nucleotides: TGTGCCAGCAGTCCCAGACTAGCGTACCCCTACGAGCAGTACTTC. Drawing the rest from reference TRBV2 and TRBJ2-7, the complete variable domain is EPEVTQTPSHQVTQMGQEVILRCVPISNHLYFYWYRQILGQKVEFLVSFYNNEISEKSEIFDDQFSVERPDGSNFTLKIRSTKLEDSAMYFCASSPRLAYPYEQYFGPGTRLTVT.

This sequence joins TRBV14 and TRBJ1-2, with D possibly being TRBD1 (6 bases). The CDR3 is 18 residues long. Germline V gene sequence: CDR1 SGHDN, CDR2 FVKESK. V was shortened by 5 bases and J by 0 bases, with 22 bases between the two germline ends. This CDR3 is CASSFHHRDTQANYGYTF. The CDR3 DNA follows: TGTGCCAGCAGCTTTCACCATAGGGACACCCAAGCTAACTATGGCTACACCTTC.

The chain recombines TRBV13 with TRBJ1-1; a weak D match, TRBD1 (5 bases). The CDR3 contains 13 residues. Germline V gene data show CDR1 as PRHDT and CDR2 as FYEKMQ (reference sequence). V was trimmed by 5 bases and J by 0 bases, leaving 7 bases between them. The CDR3 sequence is CASSGTLNTEAFF. In nucleotides, the CDR3 is TGTGCCAGCAGCGGGACTCTGAACACTGAAGCTTTCTTT.

This clone showed up just a few times. The chain combines TRBV13 with TRBJ1-1; D not resolved. The CDR3 runs to 13 residues. From germline, CDR1 is PRHDT and CDR2 FYEKMQ (reference sequence). Between the trimmed V and J ends, which lost 10 bases and 1 base, there was a span of 13 bases. The CDR3 DNA follows: TGTGCCACCGGAGGAACGGAGAACACTGAAGCTTTCTTT. Translated, it gives CATGGTENTEAFF.

On this clone itself: Other DNA sequences of this sample code for an identical CDR3. The CDR3 sequence is CASRGGGGQETQYF. The CDR3 nucleotides are TGTGCCAGCAGGGGGGGCGGGGGTCAGGAGACCCAGTACTTC. The chain is built from TRBV2 and TRBJ2-5; D is perhaps TRBD2 (7 bases). Germline CDR1 and CDR2: SNHLY and FYNNEI. The CDR3 extends over 14 amino acids. V was pared by 6 bases and J by 5 bases, with 16 bases between.

The chain links TRBV19 to TRBJ1-5, with a possible D match to TRBD1 (6 bases). Germline lookup yields CDR1 LNHDA and CDR2 SQIVND (reference sequence). The V end was cut by 3 bases, the J end by 5 bases, with 26 bases between. The CDR3 sequence is 19 residues long. Written as DNA, the CDR3 is TGTGCCAGTAGTATGGGATCCGGGACATGGGCCGTACTCCATCAGCCCCAGCATTTT. Translating it yields CASSMGSGTWAVLHQPQHF.

This chain uses TRBV5-4 with TRBJ2-7, with TRBD2 matching over 11 bases. The V gene end was trimmed by 2 bases and the J gene end by 2 bases; junction bases not matched to a gene: 3. The germline gives CDR1 SGHNT, CDR2 YYREEE (reference sequence). CDR3 length: 15 residues. The CDR3 loop reads CASSFGTSGTYEQYV. As DNA, the CDR3 is TGTGCCAGCAGCTTCGGGACTAGCGGAACCTACGAGCAGTACGTC.

The chain carries TRBV11-1 and TRBJ1-1; 7 bases are a match to TRBD1. J was trimmed by 8 bases and V by 5 bases; bases with no gene match: 5. Germline assignment: CDR1 SGHAT and CDR2 FQDESV (reference sequence). The CDR3 loop spans 12 amino acids. DNA of the CDR3: TGTGCCAGCAGCCTAGGAGGGGGCGAAGCTTTCTTT. It is translated as CASSLGGGEAFF. The complete variable domain, with remaining parts taken from reference TRBV11-1 and TRBJ1-1, reads EAEVAQSPRYKITEKSQAVAFWCDPISGHATLYWYRQILGQGPELLVQFQDESVVDDSQLPKDRFSAERLKGVDSTLKIQPAELGDSAMYLCASSLGGGEAFFGQGTRLTVV.

The chain uses TRBV11-3 and TRBJ1-6, with D uncertain. This CDR3 is 13 amino acids long. Looked up from germline, CDR1 is SGHNT and CDR2 is YENEEA. V gave up 1 base and J gave up 7 bases, with 5 bases separating them. CDR3 in amino acids: CASSLALNSPLHF. For the CDR3, the DNA is TGTGCCAGCAGCTTAGCCTTAAATTCACCCCTCCACTTT.

This clone was seen a single time. The rearrangement links TRBV10-3 to TRBJ1-1; D possibly corresponds to TRBD1 (6 bases). The germline gives CDR1 ENHRY, CDR2 SYGVKD. Trimming shortened V by 9 bases and J by 3 bases, and 14 bases separated the two germline ends. The CDR3 is 13 residues long. CDR3 nucleotide sequence: TGTGCCATAAAACAGGGAGCAGACACTGAAGCTTTCTTT. This translates into CAIKQGADTEAFF.

The rearrangement uses TRBV28 and TRBJ2-7, with 10 bases identical to TRBD2. Germline lookup yields CDR1 MDHEN and CDR2 SYDVKM. V was pared by 2 bases and J by 3 bases, with 1 base of the junction left unmatched. This CDR3 region has 14 residues. DNA for the CDR3: TGTGCCAGCAGTTTACTAGCGGGGGACTACGAGCAGTACTTC. Translated, it gives CASSLLAGDYEQYF.

The rearrangement links TRBV7-9 to TRBJ1-2, with 7 bases aligning to TRBD1. Germline V gives CDR1 SEHNR, CDR2 FQNEAQ (reference sequence). CDR3 length: 15 amino acids. V lost 4 bases and J lost 6; bases outside the gene matches: 11. This chain's CDR3 is CASSSPSTGLDGYTF. The CDR3, as DNA: TGTGCCAGCAGCTCACCTTCGACAGGGCTTGATGGCTACACCTTC.

The rearrangement links TRBV18 to TRBJ1-2; 8 bases are a match to TRBD1. The V gene's germline CDR1 is KGHSH and CDR2 LQKENI. V gave up 3 bases and J gave up 8 bases; unmatched junction bases: 14. The CDR3 length is 16 residues. The DNA for the CDR3 is TGTGCCAGCTCACCCCGGCCCCCGGACAGGGCGGGCGGCTACACCTTC. This gives the protein CASSPRPPDRAGGYTF.

CDR3 coding DNA: TGTGCCAGCGAGGCGGGTCCCCGGGGGAACAATGAGCAGTTCTTC. Protein product: CASEAGPRGNNEQFF. The chain has TRBV21-1 and TRBJ2-1; TRBD2, the table's D call, was not compared with the DNA. TRBV21-1 corresponds to a pseudogene. The CDR3 has 15 residues.

The chain has TRBV4-1 and TRBJ1-2; D ambiguous. The CDR3 runs to 17 residues. The germline V and J ends were trimmed by 2 bases and 8 bases, with 24 bases remaining between them. From germline, CDR1 is MGHRA and CDR2 YSYEKL. The CDR3 nucleotides are TGCGCCAGCAGCCAACGGGCCCCAGGAGCGATGGAGGGCGGCTACACCTTC. This translates into CASSQRAPGAMEGGYTF.